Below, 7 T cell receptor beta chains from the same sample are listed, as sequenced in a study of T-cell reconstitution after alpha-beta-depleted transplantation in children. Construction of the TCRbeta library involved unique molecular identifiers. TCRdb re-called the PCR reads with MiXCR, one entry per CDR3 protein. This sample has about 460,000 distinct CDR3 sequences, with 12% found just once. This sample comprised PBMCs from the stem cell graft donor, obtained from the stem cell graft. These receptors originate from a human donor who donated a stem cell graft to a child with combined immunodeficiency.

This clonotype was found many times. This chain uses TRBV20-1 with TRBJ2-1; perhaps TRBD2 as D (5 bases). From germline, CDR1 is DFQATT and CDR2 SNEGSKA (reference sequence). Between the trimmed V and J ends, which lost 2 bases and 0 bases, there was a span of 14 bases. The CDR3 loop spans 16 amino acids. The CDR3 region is CSARKSGFSSYNEQFF. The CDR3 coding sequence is TGCAGTGCTAGAAAGAGCGGCTTTAGCTCCTACAATGAGCAGTTCTTC.

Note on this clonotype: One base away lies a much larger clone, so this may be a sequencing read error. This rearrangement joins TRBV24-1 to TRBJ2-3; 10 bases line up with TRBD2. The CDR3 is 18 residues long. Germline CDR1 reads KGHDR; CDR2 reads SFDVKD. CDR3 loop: CATSDPTGLAESTDTKYF. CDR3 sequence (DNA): TGTGCCACCAGTGACCCTACAGGACTAGCGGAGAGCACAGATACGAAGTATTTT.

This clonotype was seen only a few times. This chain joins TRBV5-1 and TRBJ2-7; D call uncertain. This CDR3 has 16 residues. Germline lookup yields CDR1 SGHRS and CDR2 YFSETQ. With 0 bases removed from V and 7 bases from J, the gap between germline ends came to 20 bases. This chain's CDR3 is CASSLVGDTEIEEQYF. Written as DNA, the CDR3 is TGCGCCAGCAGCTTGGTCGGTGACACCGAGATAGAGGAGCAGTACTTC.

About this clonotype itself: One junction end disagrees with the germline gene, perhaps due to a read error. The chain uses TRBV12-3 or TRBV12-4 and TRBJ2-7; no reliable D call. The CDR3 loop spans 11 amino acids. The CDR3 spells CASSLGADMSF. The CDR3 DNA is TGTGCCAGCAGTTTAGGTGCAGACATGTCCTTC.

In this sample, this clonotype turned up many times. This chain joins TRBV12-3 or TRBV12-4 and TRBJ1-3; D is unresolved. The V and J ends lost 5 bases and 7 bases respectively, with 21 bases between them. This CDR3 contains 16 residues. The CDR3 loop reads CASSQLGYWSLNTIYF. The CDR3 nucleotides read TGTGCCAGCAGTCAATTGGGCTACTGGAGTCTTAACACCATATATTTT.

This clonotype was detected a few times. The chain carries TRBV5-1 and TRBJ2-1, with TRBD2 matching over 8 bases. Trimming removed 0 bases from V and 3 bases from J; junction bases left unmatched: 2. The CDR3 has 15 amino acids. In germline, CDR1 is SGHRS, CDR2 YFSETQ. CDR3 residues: CASSLVTSGYNEQFF. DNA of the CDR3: TGCGCCAGCAGCTTGGTCACTAGCGGCTACAATGAGCAGTTCTTC. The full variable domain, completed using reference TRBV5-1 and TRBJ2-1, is KAGVTQTPRYLIKTRGQQVTLSCSPISGHRSVSWYQQTPGQGLQFLFEYFSETQRNKGNFPGRFSGRQFSNSRSEMNVSTLELGDSALYLCASSLVTSGYNEQFFGPGTRLTVL.

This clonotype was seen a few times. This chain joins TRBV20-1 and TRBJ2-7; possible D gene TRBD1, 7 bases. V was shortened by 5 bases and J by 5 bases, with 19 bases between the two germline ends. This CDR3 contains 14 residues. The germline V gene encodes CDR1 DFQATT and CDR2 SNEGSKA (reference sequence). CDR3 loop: CSAPPETGRNEQYF. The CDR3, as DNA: TGCAGTGCTCCCCCTGAGACAGGGAGGAACGAGCAGTACTTC.